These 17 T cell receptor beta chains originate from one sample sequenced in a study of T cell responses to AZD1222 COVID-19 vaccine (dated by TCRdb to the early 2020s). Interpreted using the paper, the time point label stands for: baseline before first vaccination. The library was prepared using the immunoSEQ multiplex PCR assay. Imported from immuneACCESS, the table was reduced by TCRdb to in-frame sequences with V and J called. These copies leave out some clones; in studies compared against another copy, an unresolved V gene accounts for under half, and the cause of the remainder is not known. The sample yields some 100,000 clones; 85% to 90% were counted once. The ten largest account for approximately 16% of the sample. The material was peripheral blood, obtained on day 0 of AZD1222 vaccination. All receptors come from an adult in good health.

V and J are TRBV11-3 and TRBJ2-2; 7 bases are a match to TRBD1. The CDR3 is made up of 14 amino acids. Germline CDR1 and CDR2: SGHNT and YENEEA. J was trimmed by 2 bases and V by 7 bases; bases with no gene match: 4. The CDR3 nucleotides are TGTGCCAGCACCAGGGACAGTAACACCGGGGAGCTGTTTTTT. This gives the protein CASTRDSNTGELFF. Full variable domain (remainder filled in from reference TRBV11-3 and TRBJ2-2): EAGVVQSPRYKIIEKKQPVAFWCNPISGHNTLYWYLQNLGQGPELLIRYENEEAVDDSQLPKDRFSAERLKGVDSTLKIQPAELGDSAVYLCASTRDSNTGELFFGEGSRLTVL.

The CDR3 DNA reads TGTGCCAGCAGCTCCCCTTCCGGGACAGCTGGAAACACCATATATTTT. Translation: CASSSPSGTAGNTIYF. This chain links TRBV9 with TRBJ1-3, with 7 nucleotides matching TRBD1. The CDR3 loop spans 16 amino acids. Trimming at V came to 4 bases and at J to 2 bases, leaving 9 bases not matched to a gene. Germline V gives CDR1 SGDLS, CDR2 YYNGEE.

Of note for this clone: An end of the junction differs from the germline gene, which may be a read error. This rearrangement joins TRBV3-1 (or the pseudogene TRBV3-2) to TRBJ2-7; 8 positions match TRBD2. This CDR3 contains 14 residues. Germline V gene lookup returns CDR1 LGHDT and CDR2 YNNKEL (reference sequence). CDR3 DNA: TGTGCCAGCACCCAAGCGGGAGTACGGTACGAGCAGTACTTC. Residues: CASTQAGVRYEQYF.

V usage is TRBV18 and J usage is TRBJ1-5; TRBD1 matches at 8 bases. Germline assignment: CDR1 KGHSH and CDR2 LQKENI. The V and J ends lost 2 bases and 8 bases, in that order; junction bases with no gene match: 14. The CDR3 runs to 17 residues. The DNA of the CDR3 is TGTGCCAGCTCACCAGGGAACAGGGGGTCGGGGAAGAAGCCCCAGCATTTT. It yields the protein CASSPGNRGSGKKPQHF.

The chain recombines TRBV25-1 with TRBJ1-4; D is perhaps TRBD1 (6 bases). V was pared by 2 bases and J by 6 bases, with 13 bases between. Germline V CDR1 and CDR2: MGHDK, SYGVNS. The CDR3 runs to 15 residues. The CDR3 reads CASSELTGRDEKLFF. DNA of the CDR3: TGTGCCAGCAGTGAACTTACAGGGAGGGATGAAAAACTGTTTTTT.

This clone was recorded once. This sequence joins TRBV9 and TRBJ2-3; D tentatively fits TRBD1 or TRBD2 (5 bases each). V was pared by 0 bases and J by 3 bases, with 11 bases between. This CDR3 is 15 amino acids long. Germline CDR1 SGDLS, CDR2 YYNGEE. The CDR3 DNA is TGTGCCAGCAGCGTAGATGTGAGGGGTACAGATACGCAGTATTTT. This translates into CASSVDVRGTDTQYF.

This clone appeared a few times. The CDR3 region is CASSHSGGRFEQYF. The DNA for the CDR3 is TGTGCCAGCAGCCACTCAGGGGGAAGGTTCGAGCAGTACTTC. The V call is TRBV7-3, the J call TRBJ2-7; TRBD1 aligns across 7 bases. Germline V gene sequence: CDR1 SGHTA, CDR2 FQGTGA. The CDR3 is 14 residues long. V lost 5 bases to trimming and J lost 6 bases; unmatched junction nucleotides: 10. Together with reference TRBV7-3 and TRBJ2-7, the CDR3 gives the full variable domain: GAGVSQTPSNKVTEKGKYVELRCDPISGHTALYWYRQSLGQGPEFLIYFQGTGAADDSGLPNDRFFAVRPEGSVSTLKIQRTERGDSAVYLCASSHSGGRFEQYFGPGTRLTVT.

The CDR3 reads CASSFAWAGTGSEDTQYF. In DNA, the CDR3 is TGTGCCAGCAGTTTTGCCTGGGCCGGGACAGGGTCCGAAGATACGCAGTATTTT. The rearrangement uses TRBV27 and TRBJ2-3, with TRBD1 identical over 9 bases. This CDR3 comprises 18 residues. Germline loops: CDR1 MNHEY, CDR2 SMNVEV (reference sequence). Trimming removed 3 bases from V and 5 bases from J; junction bases left unmatched: 15.

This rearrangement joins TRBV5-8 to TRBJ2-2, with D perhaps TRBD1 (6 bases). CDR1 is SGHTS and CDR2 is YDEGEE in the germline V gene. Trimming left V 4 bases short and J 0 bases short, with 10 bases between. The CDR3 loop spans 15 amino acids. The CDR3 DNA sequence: TGTGCCAGCAGCCCACGGACAGCGAACACCGGGGAGCTGTTTTTT. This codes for CASSPRTANTGELFF.

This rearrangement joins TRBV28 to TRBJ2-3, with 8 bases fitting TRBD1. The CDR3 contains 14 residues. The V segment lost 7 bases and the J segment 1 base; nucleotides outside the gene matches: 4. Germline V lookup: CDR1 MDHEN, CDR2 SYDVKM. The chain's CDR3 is CASTPGGGTDTQYF. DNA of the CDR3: TGTGCCAGCACCCCAGGGGGCGGCACAGATACGCAGTATTTT.

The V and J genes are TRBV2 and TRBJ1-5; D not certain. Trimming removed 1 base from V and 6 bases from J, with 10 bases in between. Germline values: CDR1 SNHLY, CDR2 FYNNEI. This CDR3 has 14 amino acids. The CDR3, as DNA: TGTGCCAGCAGTGAAGAAGGAAGAGTTCAGCCCCAGCATTTT. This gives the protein CASSEEGRVQPQHF.

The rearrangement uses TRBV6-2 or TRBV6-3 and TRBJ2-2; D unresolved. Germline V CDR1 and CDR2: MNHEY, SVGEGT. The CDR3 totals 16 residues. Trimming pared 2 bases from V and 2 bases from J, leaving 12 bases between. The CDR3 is CASSYGSVRNTGELFF. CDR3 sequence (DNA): TGTGCCAGCAGTTACGGGTCTGTGCGCAACACCGGGGAGCTGTTTTTT.

CDR3 region: CASSDGRGSGVNTEAFF. The CDR3 DNA sequence: TGCGCCAGCAGTGACGGACGCGGGAGTGGGGTGAACACTGAAGCTTTCTTT. The gene calls are TRBV10-1 and TRBJ1-1, with D uncertain. The length of the CDR3 is 17 residues. V lost 3 bases, J lost 0 bases, and 17 bases lay in between. In germline, CDR1 is WNHNN, CDR2 SYGVQD (reference sequence).

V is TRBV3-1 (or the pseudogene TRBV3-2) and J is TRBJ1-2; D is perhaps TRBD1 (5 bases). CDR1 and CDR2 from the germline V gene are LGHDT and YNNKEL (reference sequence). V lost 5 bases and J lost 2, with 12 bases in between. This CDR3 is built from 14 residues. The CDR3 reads CASSARGENYGYTF. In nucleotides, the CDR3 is TGTGCCAGCAGCGCCCGGGGGGAGAACTATGGCTACACCTTC.

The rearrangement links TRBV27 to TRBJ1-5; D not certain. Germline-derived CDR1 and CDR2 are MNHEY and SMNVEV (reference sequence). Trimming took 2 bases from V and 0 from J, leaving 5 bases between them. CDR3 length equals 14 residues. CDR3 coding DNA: TGTGCCAGCAGTTTACTAAGTAGCAATCAGCCCCAGCATTTT. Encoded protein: CASSLLSSNQPQHF.

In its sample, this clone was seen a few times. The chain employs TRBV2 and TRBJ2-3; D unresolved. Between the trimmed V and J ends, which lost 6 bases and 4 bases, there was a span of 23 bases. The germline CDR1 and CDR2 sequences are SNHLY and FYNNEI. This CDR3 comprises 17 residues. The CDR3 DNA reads TGTGCCAGCAGGACCCGGGCCCTTTGGTCTAGGGCAGATACGCAGTATTTT. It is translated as CASRTRALWSRADTQYF.

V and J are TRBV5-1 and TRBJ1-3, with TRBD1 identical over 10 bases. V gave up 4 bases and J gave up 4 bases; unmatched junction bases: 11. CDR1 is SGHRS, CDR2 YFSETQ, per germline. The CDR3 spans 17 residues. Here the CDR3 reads CASSLTSGQGWGNTIYF. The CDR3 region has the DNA TGCGCCAGCAGCCTCACCTCGGGACAGGGGTGGGGAAACACCATATATTTT.